The 12 T cell receptor beta chains below were found in one sample sequenced in a study of blood T cell repertoires in COVID-19. Some clones are missing from TCRdb's copy, which holds only in-frame ones; the method was immunoSEQ multiplex PCR. This table has 250,000 or so clones, around 83% appearing once. The sample comprised peripheral blood. All receptors derive from a woman between 40 and 55 years old who had recovered from COVID-19.

The chain links TRBV21-1 to TRBJ1-1; the table's TRBD1 call for D was not verified on the DNA. TRBV21-1 is noted as a pseudogene. The CDR3 extends over 17 amino acids. The CDR3 bases are TGTGCCAGCAGCAACCCGGGACAGGGCCCGCGGGACACTGAAGCTTTCTTT. Encoded protein: CASSNPGQGPRDTEAFF.

The CDR3 reads CASSLVGQAQETQYF. The DNA of the CDR3 is TGCGCCAGCAGCTTGGTCGGACAAGCACAAGAGACCCAGTACTTC. This sequence joins TRBV5-1 and TRBJ2-5; D is perhaps TRBD1 (5 bases). The CDR3 extends over 15 amino acids. With 0 bases removed from V and 2 bases from J, the gap between germline ends came to 11 bases. The V gene's germline CDR1 is SGHRS and CDR2 YFSETQ.

The V and J genes are TRBV9 and TRBJ2-1; a weak D match, TRBD1 (6 bases). This CDR3 has 12 residues. In germline, CDR1 is SGDLS, CDR2 YYNGEE. Trimming pared 1 base from V and 9 bases from J, leaving 8 bases between. CDR3 loop: CASSVPGVEQFF. CDR3 nucleotides: TGTGCCAGCAGCGTACCAGGGGTTGAGCAGTTCTTC.

The genes are TRBV5-6 and TRBJ2-1, with a tentative D call TRBD2 (6 bases). The length of the CDR3 is 16 residues. Germline CDR1 is SGHDT and CDR2 is YYEEEE. V dropped 3 bases and J dropped 8 bases, with 21 bases sitting between them. The CDR3, as DNA: TGTGCCAGCAGCTGGTTTGAGGGACTGAGTCTCGATGAGCAGTTCTTC. Translating it yields CASSWFEGLSLDEQFF.

The chain uses TRBV6-5 and TRBJ2-5; 7 bases fit TRBD2. Germline loops: CDR1 MNHEY, CDR2 SVGAGI. The J segment lost 7 bases and the V segment lost 2 bases, leaving 1 base of the junction unmatched. The CDR3 extends over 12 amino acids. The CDR3 spells CASSYPGGTQYF. Written as DNA, the CDR3 is TGTGCCAGCAGTTACCCGGGGGGGACCCAGTACTTC.

V is TRBV5-1 and J is TRBJ1-5; D is ambiguous. The CDR3 extends over 15 amino acids. Trimming pared 0 bases from V and 5 bases from J, leaving 12 bases between. The V gene's germline CDR1 is SGHRS and CDR2 YFSETQ. CDR3 loop: CASSLGLGRYQPQHF. CDR3 bases: TGCGCCAGCAGCTTGGGGTTGGGGAGGTATCAGCCCCAGCATTTT.

CDR3 DNA sequence: TGTGCCAGCAGTTTAAGACAGGGCAATCAGCCCCAGCATTTT. Protein product: CASSLRQGNQPQHF. The genes are TRBV28 and TRBJ1-5; D is possibly TRBD1 (6 bases). Deletions cut 2 bases from V and 2 bases from J, with 7 bases between. This CDR3 spans 14 amino acids. The germline CDR1 and CDR2 sequences are MDHEN and SYDVKM.

The gene calls are TRBV5-5 and TRBJ1-4; a possible D gene is TRBD1 (6 bases). The germline V and J ends were trimmed by 1 base and 8 bases, with 12 bases remaining between them. CDR1 is SGHKS and CDR2 is YYEKEE in the germline V gene (reference sequence). This CDR3 is built from 14 residues. The CDR3 sequence: CASSLTTGREKLFF. The CDR3 DNA follows: TGTGCCAGCAGCTTGACGACAGGTCGGGAAAAACTGTTTTTT.

The chain combines TRBV19 with TRBJ2-1; possible D gene TRBD1, 5 bases. Trimming shortened V by 3 bases and J by 9 bases, and 12 bases separated the two germline ends. CDR3 length: 13 residues. Germline CDR1 LNHDA, CDR2 SQIVND (reference sequence). CDR3 region: CASSMARATEQFF. The CDR3, as DNA: TGTGCCAGTAGTATGGCCAGGGCTACTGAGCAGTTCTTC. The full variable domain, completed using reference TRBV19 and TRBJ2-1, is DGGITQSPKYLFRKEGQNVTLSCEQNLNHDAMYWYRQDPGQGLRLIYYSQIVNDFQKGDIAEGYSVSREKKESFPLTVTSAQKNPTAFYLCASSMARATEQFFGPGTRLTVL.

The gene calls are TRBV19 and TRBJ1-6; D possibly corresponds to TRBD1 (5 bases). V lost 3 bases and J lost 11, with 14 bases in between. The CDR3 consists of 14 residues. Germline assignment: CDR1 LNHDA and CDR2 SQIVND (reference sequence). The CDR3 DNA follows: TGTGCCAGTAGTATTGGTTTGGGGGGGACACCCCTCCACTTT. The encoded protein is CASSIGLGGTPLHF.

J is TRBJ2-2 and V is TRBV3-1 (or the pseudogene TRBV3-2); possible D gene TRBD2, 5 bases. The CDR3 totals 14 residues. Trimming cost V 3 bases and J 9 bases, with 14 bases left between them. Germline V CDR1 and CDR2: LGHDT, YNNKEL (reference sequence). In nucleotides, the CDR3 is TGTGCCAGCAGCCAGGGTCGGGGATGGTGGGAGCTGTTTTTT. Amino acid sequence: CASSQGRGWWELFF.

The chain uses TRBV12-3 or TRBV12-4 and TRBJ1-3, with 9 bases identical to TRBD1. V trimming: 1 base; J trimming: 16 bases; junction bases outside the gene matches: 2. CDR3 length: 11 residues. CDR3: CASSLGDRGYF. Written as DNA, the CDR3 is TGTGCCAGCAGTTTAGGTGACAGGGGGTATTTT.